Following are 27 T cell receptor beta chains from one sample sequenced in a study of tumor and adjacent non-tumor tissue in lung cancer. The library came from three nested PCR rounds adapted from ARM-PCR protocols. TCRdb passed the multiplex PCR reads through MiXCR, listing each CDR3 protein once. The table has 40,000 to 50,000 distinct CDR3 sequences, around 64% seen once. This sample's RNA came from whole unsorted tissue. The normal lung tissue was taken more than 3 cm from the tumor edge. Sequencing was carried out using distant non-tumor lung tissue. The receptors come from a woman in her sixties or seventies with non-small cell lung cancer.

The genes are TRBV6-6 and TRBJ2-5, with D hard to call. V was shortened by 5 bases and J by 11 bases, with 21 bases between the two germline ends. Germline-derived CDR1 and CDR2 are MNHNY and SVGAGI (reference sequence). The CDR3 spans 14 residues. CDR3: CASSPGSLQDTQYF. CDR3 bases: TGTGCCAGCAGTCCCGGGTCTCTCCAAGATACACAGTACTTC.

CDR3 in amino acids: CASIPRGVYEQYF. The CDR3 DNA follows: TGTGCCAGCATCCCCCGGGGGGTCTACGAGCAGTACTTC. The chain recombines TRBV11-2 with TRBJ2-7; 7 positions agree with TRBD2. Trimming removed 7 bases from V and 3 bases from J; junction bases left unmatched: 6. The germline CDR1 and CDR2 sequences are SGHAT and FQNNGV. The CDR3 runs to 13 residues.

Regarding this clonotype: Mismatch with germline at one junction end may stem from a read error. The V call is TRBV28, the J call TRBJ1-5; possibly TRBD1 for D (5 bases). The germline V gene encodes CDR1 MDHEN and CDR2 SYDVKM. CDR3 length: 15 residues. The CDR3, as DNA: TGTACCAGCAGGGACGAGGGGATCGGCAATCAGCCCCAGCATTTT. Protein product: CTSRDEGIGNQPQHF. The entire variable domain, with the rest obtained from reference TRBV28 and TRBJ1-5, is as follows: DVKVTQSSRYLVKRTGEKVFLECVQDMDHENMFWYRQDPGLGLRLIYFSYDVKMKEKGDIPEGYSVSREKKERFSLILESASTNQTSMYLCTSRDEGIGNQPQHFGDGTRLSIL.

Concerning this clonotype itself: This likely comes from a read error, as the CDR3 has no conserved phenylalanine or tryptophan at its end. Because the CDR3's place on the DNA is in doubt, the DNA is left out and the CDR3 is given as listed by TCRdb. Here the CDR3 reads CASIGLAFSYEQHL. The V call is TRBV6-6, the J call TRBJ2-7; the DNA was not compared with TRBD2, the D call given in the table. Per germline, CDR1 MNHNY and CDR2 SVGAGI (reference sequence). Termini included, the CDR3 measures 14 amino acids.

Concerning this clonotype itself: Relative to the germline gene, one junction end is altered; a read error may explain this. The CDR3 spells CIVEPGFSYNVQFF. CDR3 nucleotide sequence: TGCATCGTCGAACCCGGTTTTAGCTACAATGTGCAGTTCTTC. This chain uses TRBV29-1 with TRBJ2-1; D is unclear. Germline V gene data show CDR1 as SQVTM and CDR2 as ANQGSEA. The CDR3 is made up of 14 amino acids.

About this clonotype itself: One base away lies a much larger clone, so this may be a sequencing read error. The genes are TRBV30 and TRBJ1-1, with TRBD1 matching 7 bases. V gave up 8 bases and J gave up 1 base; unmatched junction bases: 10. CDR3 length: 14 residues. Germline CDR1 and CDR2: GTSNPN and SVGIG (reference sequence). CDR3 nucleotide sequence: TGTGCCCGGAATTTGGACAGGTCGAACACTGAAGCTTTCTTT. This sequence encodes CARNLDRSNTEAFF.

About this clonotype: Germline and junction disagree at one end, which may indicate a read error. The CDR3 loop reads CASSFFQTSSYERYF. The CDR3 DNA sequence: TGTGCCAGCAGCTTTTTTCAGACTTCATCCTACGAGCGGTACTTC. J is TRBJ2-7 and V is TRBV11-1; D unresolved. From germline, CDR1 is SGHAT and CDR2 FQDESV (reference sequence). There are 15 residues in the CDR3.

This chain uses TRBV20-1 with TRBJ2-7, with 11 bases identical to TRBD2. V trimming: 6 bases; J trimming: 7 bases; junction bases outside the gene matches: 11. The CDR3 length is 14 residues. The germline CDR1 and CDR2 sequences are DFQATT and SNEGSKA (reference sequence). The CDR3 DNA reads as TGCAGTGCCCAGGGGTCTAGCGGGGGGCAGGAGCAGTACTTC. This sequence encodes CSAQGSSGGQEQYF.

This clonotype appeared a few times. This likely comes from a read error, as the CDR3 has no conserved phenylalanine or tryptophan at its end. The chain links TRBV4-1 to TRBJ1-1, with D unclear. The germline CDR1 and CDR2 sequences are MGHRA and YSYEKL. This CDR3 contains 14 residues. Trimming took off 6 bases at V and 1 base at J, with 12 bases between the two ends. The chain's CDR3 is CASRHRAENTEAFL. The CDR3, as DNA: TGCGCCAGCAGACACCGGGCAGAGAACACTGAAGCTTTCTTA.

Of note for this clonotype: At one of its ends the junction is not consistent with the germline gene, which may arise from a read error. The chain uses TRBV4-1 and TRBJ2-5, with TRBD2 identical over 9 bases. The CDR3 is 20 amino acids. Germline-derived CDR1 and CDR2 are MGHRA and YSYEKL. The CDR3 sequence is CASSQGRGLAGNAGQETQYF. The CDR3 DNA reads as TGCGCCAGTAGCCAAGGGAGAGGCCTAGCGGGAAATGCTGGCCAAGAGACCCAGTACTTC.

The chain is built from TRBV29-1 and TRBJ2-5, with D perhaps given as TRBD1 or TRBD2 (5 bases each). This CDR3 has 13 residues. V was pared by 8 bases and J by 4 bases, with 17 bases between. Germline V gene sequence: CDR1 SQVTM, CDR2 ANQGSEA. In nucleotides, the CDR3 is TGCAGCACAGGACGGGGCGGTGGAGAGACCCAGTACTTC. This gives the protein CSTGRGGGETQYF.

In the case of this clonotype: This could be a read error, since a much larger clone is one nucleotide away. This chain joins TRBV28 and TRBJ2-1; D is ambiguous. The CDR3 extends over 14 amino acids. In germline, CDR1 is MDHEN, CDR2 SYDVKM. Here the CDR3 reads CAGSFPPNSNEQFF. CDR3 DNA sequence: TGTGCCGGCAGTTTCCCTCCTAACTCCAATGAGCAGTTCTTC.

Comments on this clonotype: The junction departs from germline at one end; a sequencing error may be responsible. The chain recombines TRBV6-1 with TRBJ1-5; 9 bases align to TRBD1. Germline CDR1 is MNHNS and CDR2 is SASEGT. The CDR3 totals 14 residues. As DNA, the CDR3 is TGTGCCAGCAGACCTGGACAGGGGAGGCAGCCCCATCATTTT. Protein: CASRPGQGRQPHHF.

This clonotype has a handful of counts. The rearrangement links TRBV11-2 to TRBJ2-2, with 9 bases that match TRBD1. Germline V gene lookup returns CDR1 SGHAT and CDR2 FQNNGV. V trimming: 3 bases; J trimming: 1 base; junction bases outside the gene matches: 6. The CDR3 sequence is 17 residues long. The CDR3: CASSFSGTGWNTGELFF. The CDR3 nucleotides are TGTGCCAGCAGCTTCTCTGGGACAGGGTGGAACACCGGGGAGCTGTTTTTT.

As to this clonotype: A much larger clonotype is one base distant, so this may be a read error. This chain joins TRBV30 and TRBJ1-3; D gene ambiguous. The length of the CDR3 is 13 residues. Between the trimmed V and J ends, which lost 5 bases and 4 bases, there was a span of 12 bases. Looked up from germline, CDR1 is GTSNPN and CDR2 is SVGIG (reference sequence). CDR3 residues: CAWHSQSGNTIYF. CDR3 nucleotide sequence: TGTGCCTGGCACAGTCAGAGCGGAAACACCATATATTTT.

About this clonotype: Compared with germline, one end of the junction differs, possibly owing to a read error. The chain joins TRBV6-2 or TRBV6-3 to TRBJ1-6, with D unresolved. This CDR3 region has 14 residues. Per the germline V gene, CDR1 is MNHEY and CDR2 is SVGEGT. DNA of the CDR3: TGTGCCAGCAGTTACGAGGGAAGGAGACCACCCCCCCACTTT. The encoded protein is CASSYEGRRPPPHF.

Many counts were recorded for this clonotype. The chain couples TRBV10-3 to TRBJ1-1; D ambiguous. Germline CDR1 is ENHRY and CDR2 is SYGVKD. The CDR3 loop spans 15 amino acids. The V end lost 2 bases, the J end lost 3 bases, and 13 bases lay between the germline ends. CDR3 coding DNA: TGTGCCATCAGTGAGCACGGAGGAAAGGACACTGAAGCTTTCTTT. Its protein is CAISEHGGKDTEAFF.

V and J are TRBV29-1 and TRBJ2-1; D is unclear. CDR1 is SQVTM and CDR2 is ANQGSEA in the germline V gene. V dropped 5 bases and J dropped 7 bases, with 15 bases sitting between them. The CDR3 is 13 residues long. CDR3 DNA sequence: TGCAGCGTTTCGGACCCCGCTCCGAATGAGCAGTTCTTC. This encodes CSVSDPAPNEQFF.

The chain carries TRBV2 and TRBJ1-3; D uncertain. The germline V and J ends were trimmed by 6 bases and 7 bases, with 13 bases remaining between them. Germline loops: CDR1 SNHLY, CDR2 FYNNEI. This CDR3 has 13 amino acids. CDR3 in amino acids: CASSLDGRNTIYF. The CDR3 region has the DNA TGTGCCAGCAGCTTGGACGGCCGCAACACCATATATTTT. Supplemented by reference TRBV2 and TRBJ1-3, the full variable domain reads EPEVTQTPSHQVTQMGQEVILRCVPISNHLYFYWYRQILGQKVEFLVSFYNNEISEKSEIFDDQFSVERPDGSNFTLKIRSTKLEDSAMYFCASSLDGRNTIYFGEGSWLTVV.

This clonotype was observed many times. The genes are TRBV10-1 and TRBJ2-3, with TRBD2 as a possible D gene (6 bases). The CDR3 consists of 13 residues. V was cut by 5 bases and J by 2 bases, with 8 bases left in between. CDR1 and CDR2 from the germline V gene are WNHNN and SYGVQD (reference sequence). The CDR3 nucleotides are TGCGCCAGCAGTTTGGACTACACAGATACGCAGTATTTT. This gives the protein CASSLDYTDTQYF.

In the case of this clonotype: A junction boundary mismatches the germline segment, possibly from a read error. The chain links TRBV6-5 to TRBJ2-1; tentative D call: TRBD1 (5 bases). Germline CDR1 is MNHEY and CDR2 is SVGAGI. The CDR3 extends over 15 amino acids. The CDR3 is CASSYDSVSHNEQFF. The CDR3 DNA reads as TGTGCCAGCAGTTATGACAGTGTCTCCCACAATGAGCAGTTCTTC.

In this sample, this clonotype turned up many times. CDR3 nucleotide sequence: TGTGCCAGCAGCCAAGATACAGGGATCATGGAGACCCAGTACTTC. It specifies CASSQDTGIMETQYF. This chain uses TRBV4-2 with TRBJ2-5, with D tentatively TRBD1 (6 bases). The CDR3 length is 15 residues. The V end lost 0 bases, the J end lost 5 bases, and 13 bases lay between the germline ends. Germline CDR1 LGHNA, CDR2 YNFKEQ.

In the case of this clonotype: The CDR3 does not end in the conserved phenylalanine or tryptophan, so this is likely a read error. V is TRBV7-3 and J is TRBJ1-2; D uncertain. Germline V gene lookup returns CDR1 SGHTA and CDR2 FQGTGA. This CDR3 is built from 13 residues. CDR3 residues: CAISFGRNYGYTI. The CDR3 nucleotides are TGTGCCATCAGCTTTGGTCGGAACTATGGCTACACCATC.

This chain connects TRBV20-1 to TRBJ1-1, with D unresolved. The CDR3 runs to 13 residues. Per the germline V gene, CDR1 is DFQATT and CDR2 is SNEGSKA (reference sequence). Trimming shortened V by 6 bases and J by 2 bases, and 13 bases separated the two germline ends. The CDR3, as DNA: TGCAGTGCCAGACCAGATATAAACACTGAAGCTTTCTTT. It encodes CSARPDINTEAFF.

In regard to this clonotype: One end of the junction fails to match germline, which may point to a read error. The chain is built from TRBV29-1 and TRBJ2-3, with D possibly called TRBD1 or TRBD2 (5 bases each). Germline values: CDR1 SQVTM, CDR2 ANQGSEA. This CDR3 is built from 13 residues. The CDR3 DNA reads TGCAGCATTGAAGGGGAGTACACAGATACGCAATATTTT. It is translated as CSIEGEYTDTQYF.

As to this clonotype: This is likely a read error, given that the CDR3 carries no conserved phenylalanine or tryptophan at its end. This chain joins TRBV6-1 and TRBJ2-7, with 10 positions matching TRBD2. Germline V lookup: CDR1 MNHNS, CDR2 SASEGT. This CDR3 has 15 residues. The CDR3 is CASGEWLAGDYEQYL. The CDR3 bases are TGTGCCAGCGGTGAATGGCTAGCGGGAGACTACGAGCAGTACCTC.

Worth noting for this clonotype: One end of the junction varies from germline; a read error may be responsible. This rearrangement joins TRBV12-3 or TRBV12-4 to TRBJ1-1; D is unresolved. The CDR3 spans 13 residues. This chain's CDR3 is CTSSLSPNTEAFF. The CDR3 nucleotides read TGTACCAGTAGTCTCTCACCAAACACTGAAGCTTTCTTT.